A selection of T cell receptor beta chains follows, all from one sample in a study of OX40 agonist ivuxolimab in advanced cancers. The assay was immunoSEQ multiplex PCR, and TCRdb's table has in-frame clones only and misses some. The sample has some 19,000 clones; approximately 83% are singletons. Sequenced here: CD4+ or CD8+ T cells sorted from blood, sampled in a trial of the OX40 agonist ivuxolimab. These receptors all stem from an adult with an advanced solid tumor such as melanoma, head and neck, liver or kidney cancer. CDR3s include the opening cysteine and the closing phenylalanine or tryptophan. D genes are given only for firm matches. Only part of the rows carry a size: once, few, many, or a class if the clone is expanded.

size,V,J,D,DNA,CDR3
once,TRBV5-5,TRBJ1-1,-,TGTGCCAGCAGCTTGGAGGGAGGTTACACTGAAGCTTTCTTT,CASSLEGGYTEAFF
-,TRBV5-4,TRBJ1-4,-,TGTGCCAGCAAAACACAAGGTGGCACTAATGAAAAACTGTTTTTT,CASKTQGGTNEKLFF
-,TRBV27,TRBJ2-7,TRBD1,TGTGCCAGCAGTACGGGGACAGGGGGCGTCTACGAGCAGTACTTC,CASSTGTGGVYEQYF
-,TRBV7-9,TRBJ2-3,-,TGTGCCAGCAGCTTCGCAGCCCTTTACACAGATACGCAGTATTTT,CASSFAALYTDTQYF
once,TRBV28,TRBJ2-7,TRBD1,TGTGCCAGCAGGTGGCTGAGCCGGGACAGGGTGTGGGAGCAGTACTTC,CASRWLSRDRVWEQYF
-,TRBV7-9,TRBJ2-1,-,TGTGCCAGCAGCTCAGCGCCTTCCACAATGAGGTTCAGCAATGAGCAGTTCTTC,CASSSAPSTMRFSNEQFF
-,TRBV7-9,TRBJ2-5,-,TGTGCCAGCAGCTCCAGGACCCTGGACTTC,CASSSRTLDF
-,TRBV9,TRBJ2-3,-,TGTGCCGAATGGCGCCGCCCTAGCACAGATACGCAGTATTTT,CAEWRRPSTDTQYF
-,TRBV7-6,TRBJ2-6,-,TGTGCCAGCAAGTTAGGGTGGGGCTTAGCTGGGGCCAACGTCCTGACTTTC,CASKLGWGLAGANVLTF
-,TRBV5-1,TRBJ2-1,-,TGCGCCAGCAGCGGAGCCACAGGGTACTCCTCCTACAATGAGCAGTTCTTC,CASSGATGYSSYNEQFF
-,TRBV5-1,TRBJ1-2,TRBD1,TGCGCCAGCAGCTTGGCCGGGACAGGGGGCGAAAATGGCTACACCTTC,CASSLAGTGGENGYTF
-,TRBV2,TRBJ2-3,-,TGTGCCAGCAGGGGGACGGATACGCAGTATTTT,CASRGTDTQYF
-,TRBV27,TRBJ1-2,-,TGTGCCAGCAGTTTTACAGGCGGATTCTATGGCTACACCTTC,CASSFTGGFYGYTF
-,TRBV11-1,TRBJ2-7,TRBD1,TGTGCCAGCAGCTTAGCCAGCAGCAGGACAGGGACCTACGAGCAGTACTTC,CASSLASSRTGTYEQYF
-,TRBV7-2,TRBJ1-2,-,TGTGCCAGCAGCCATACGGTCTATGGCTACACCTTC,CASSHTVYGYTF
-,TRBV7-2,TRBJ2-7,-,TGTGCCAGCAGCCTTAGCAGCCTCTGGGACGAGCAGTACTTC,CASSLSSLWDEQYF
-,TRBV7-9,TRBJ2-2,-,TGTGCCAGCAGTTTATGGACCTTGACCGGGGAGCTGTTTTTT,CASSLWTLTGELFF
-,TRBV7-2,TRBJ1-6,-,TGTGCCAGCAGCTTGACCATGGAGGGTTTCCTCCACTTT,CASSLTMEGFLHF
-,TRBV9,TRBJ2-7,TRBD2,TGTGCCAGCAGCGTAGACAGCGGGGGGTCCTACGAGCAGTACTTC,CASSVDSGGSYEQYF
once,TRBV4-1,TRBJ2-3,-,TGCGCCAGCAGGCCCGGACCCTTCCAAGATACGCAGTATTTT,CASRPGPFQDTQYF
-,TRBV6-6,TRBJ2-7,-,TGTGCCAGCAGTAAATTTATTAGCCACGAGCAGTACTTC,CASSKFISHEQYF
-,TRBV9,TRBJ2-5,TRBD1,TGTGCCAGCAGCGTACAGGGGGCTCCCGAGACCCAGTACTTC,CASSVQGAPETQYF
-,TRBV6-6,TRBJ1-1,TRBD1,TGTGCCAGCAGTTACGGGACAGGAGAAGCTTTCTTT,CASSYGTGEAFF
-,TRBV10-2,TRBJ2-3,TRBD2,TGCGCCAGCAGTGAGTCGACTCGGGCTAGCGGACCCACAGATACGCAGTATTTT,CASSESTRASGPTDTQYF
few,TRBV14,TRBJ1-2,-,TGTGCCAGCAGCCAGGGCAGGGCCTATGGCTACACCTTC,CASSQGRAYGYTF
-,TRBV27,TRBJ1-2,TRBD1,TGTGCCAGCAGTTTATTCGGGACAGGGGCTTCTTATGGCTACACCTTC,CASSLFGTGASYGYTF
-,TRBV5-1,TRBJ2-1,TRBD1,TGCGCCAGCAGCCCGGCAGGGGGCCACAATGAGCAGTTCTTC,CASSPAGGHNEQFF
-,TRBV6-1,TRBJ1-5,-,TGTGCCAGCAGTGAATCCCCCGGGGGCTCTCGAGGGCAGCCCCAGCATTTT,CASSESPGGSRGQPQHF
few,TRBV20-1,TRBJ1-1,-,TGCAGTGCCTACCGGGACCTTGAAGCTTTCTTT,CSAYRDLEAFF
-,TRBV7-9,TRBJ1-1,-,TGTGCCAGCAGCCTCGGGACTGAAGCTTTCTTT,CASSLGTEAFF
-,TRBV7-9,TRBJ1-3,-,TGTGCCAGCAGCTTACAGGGGCCAGGCGCTGGAAACACCATATATTTT,CASSLQGPGAGNTIYF
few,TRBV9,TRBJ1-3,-,TGTGCCAGCAGCGAAAGGGACGGCTCTGGAAACACCATATATTTT,CASSERDGSGNTIYF
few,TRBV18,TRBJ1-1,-,TGTGCCAGCTCACGAGACTGGACAGAGCAGAATGAAGCTTTCTTT,CASSRDWTEQNEAFF
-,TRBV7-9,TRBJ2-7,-,TGTGCCCTCGGGTCACACGAGCAGTACTTC,CALGSHEQYF
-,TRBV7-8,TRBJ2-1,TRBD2,TGTGCCAGCAGCTTGGGAGGAGCGGGGGCCTACAATGAGCAGTTCTTC,CASSLGGAGAYNEQFF
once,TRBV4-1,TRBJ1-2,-,TGCGCCAGCAGCCAAGAACCGGTCCCCCACTATGGCTACACCTTC,CASSQEPVPHYGYTF
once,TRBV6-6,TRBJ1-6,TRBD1,TGTGCCAGCACGGGCCTCAGGACAGGGAGTCAATCACCCCTCCACTTT,CASTGLRTGSQSPLHF
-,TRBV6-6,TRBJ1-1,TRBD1,TGTGCCAGCGGGGACAGGGCGGGCACTGAAGCTTTCTTT,CASGDRAGTEAFF
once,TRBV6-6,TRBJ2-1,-,TGTGCCAGCAGTTACTCCTACAGATATAGTTACAATGAGCAGTTCTTC,CASSYSYRYSYNEQFF
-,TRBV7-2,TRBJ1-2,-,TGTGCCAGCAGCCTGGGCGGGTTAGCTGGTAGGGGCTATGGCTACACCTTC,CASSLGGLAGRGYGYTF
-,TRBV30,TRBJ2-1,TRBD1,TGTGCCTGGAGTCCCGGGACAGGGTACAATGAGCAGTTCTTC,CAWSPGTGYNEQFF
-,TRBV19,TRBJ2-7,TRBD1,TGTGCCACCTTACCGACAGGGGGAATAGGCGAGCAGTACTTC,CATLPTGGIGEQYF
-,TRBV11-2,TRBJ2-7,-,TGTGCCAGCAGTGATTTATCAGGGTTCGAGCAGTACTTC,CASSDLSGFEQYF
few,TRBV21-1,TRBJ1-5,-,TGTGCCAGCAGCAAAAAGAGGCCAGTCGTTTGGAATCAGCCCCAGCATTTT,CASSKKRPVVWNQPQHF
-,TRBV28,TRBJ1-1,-,TGTGCCAGCAGTTTATGGCAGGACCTGAACACTGAAGCTTTCTTT,CASSLWQDLNTEAFF
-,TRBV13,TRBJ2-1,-,TGTGCCAGCAGCTTAGGCAGGGGGGGATACAATGAGCAGTTCTTC,CASSLGRGGYNEQFF
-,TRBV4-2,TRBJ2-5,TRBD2,TGTGCCAGCAGCCGGGGCGGGAGGGAGACCCAGTACTTC,CASSRGGRETQYF
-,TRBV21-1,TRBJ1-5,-,TGTGCCAGCAGCAAACCGGGGCCGAGGAGCAATCAGCCCCAGCATTTT,CASSKPGPRSNQPQHF
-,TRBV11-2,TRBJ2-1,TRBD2,TGTGCCAGCAGCTTAGCCGGGGGGGCCCCCTACAATGAGCAGTTCTTC,CASSLAGGAPYNEQFF
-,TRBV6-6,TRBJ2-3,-,TGTGCCAGCAGCCGTGGACCGCAGTCGGATACGCAGTATTTT,CASSRGPQSDTQYF
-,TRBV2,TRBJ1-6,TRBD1,TGTGCCAGCAGTCCGGGACAGAAGAGCTCCTATAATTCACCCCTCCACTTT,CASSPGQKSSYNSPLHF
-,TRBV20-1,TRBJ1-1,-,TGCAGTGCTAGGCTGAACACTGAAGCTTTCTTT,CSARLNTEAFF
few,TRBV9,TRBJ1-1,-,TGTGCCAGCAGGGGGTGGGCAGGAGAAGCTTTCTTT,CASRGWAGEAFF
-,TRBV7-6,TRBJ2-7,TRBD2,TGTGCCAGCAGACTTAGCGGGGGGGCTGCCTACGAGCAGTACTTC,CASRLSGGAAYEQYF
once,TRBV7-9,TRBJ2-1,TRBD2,TGTGCCAGCAGCTTAGTGCGGGGGGTTTACAATGAGCAGTTCTTC,CASSLVRGVYNEQFF
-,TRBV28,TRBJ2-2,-,TGTGCCAGCAGTCCGACCCTTGCCTCGAACACCGGGGAGCTGTTTTTT,CASSPTLASNTGELFF